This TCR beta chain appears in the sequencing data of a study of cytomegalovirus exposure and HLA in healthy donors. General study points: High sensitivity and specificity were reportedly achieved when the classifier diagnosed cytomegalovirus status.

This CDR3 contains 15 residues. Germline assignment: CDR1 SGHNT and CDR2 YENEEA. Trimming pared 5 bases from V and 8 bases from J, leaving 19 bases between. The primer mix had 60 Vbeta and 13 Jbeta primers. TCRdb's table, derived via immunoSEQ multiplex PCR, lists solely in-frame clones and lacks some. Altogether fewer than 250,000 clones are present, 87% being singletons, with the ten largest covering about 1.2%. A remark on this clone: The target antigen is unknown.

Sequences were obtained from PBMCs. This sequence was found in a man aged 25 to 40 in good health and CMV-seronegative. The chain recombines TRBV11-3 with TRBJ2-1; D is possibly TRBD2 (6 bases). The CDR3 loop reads CASSTGVAEPYEQFF. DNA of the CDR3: TGTGCCAGCAGCACCGGGGTAGCGGAGCCCTATGAGCAGTTCTTC.